The clone carrying this TCR beta chain was detected a few times. TCRdb recomputed calls from the RT-PCR reads with MiXCR, one row per CDR3 protein. The sample consists of some 960,000 distinct CDR3 sequences, about 20% of them appearing once. The record originates from a study of patients and donors after allogeneic stem cell transplantation. Germline V gene sequence: CDR1 DFQATT, CDR2 SNEGSKA (reference sequence). CDR3 length: 14 amino acids. The sample consisted of blood, either unsorted or a sorted T cell fraction (not recorded which). The gene calls are TRBV20-1 and TRBJ2-1; possible D gene TRBD2, 5 bases. This clonotype was obtained from a human donor who was either an allogeneic HSCT recipient or a stem cell or donor lymphocyte infusion donor (not recorded which). It is not recorded whose cells these are; they may come from a transplant donor. This CDR3 is CSRLIPHRGNEQFF. DNA for the CDR3: TGCAGCAGACTTATCCCCCACAGAGGGAATGAGCAGTTCTTC.